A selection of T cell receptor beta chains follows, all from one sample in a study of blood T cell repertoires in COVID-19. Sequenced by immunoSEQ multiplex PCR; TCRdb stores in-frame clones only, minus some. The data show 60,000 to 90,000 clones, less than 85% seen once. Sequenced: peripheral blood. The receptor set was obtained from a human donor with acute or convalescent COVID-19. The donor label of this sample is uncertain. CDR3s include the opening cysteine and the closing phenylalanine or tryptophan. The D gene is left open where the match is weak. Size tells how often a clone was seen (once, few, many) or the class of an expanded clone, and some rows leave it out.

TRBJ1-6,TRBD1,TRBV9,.,TGTGCCAGCAGCGTGGGACAGGGGAATTCACCCCTCCACTTT,CASSVGQGNSPLHF
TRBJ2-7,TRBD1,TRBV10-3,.,TGTGCCATCAGCAACAACAGGGGACAGATGGAGCAGTACTTC,CAISNNRGQMEQYF
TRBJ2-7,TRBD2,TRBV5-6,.,TGTGCCAGCAGCTTGGGGCTAGCGGGAGGTGGGTACGAGCAGTACTTC,CASSLGLAGGGYEQYF
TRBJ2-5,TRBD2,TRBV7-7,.,TGTGCTAGCAGCTCCGGGACTAGCGGGGGAGAGACCCAGTACTTC,CASSSGTSGGETQYF
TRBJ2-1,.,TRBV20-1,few,TGCAGTGCTAGACCAGGACAAGAGCAGTTCTTC,CSARPGQEQFF
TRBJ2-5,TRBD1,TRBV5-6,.,TGTGCCAGCAGCAAAGGACAGGTCTTGGAGACCCAGTACTTC,CASSKGQVLETQYF
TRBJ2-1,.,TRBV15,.,TGTGCCACCAGCAGAGTCCCAGGGGGACTTTCCGGGGGTGAGCAGTTCTTC,CATSRVPGGLSGGEQFF
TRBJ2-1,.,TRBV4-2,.,TGTGCCAGCAGCCAAGAACCATCCGCTAGCTCCTACAATGAGCAGTTCTTC,CASSQEPSASSYNEQFF
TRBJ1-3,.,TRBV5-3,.,TGTGCCAGAAGCGGACTAACAGCTCTCTCTGGAAACACCATATATTTT,CARSGLTALSGNTIYF
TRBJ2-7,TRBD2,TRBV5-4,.,TGTGCCAGCAGCCCTGGGACTAGCGGGAGGCAATACTACGAGCAGTACTTC,CASSPGTSGRQYYEQYF
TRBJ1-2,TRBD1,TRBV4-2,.,TGTGCCAGCAGCCAAGATCGAGGACAGGGGGCCCATTTTAACTATGGCTACACCTTC,CASSQDRGQGAHFNYGYTF
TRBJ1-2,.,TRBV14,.,TGTGCCAGCAGCCCATTAGCTAACTATGGCTACACCTTC,CASSPLANYGYTF
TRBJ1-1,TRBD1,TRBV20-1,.,TGCAGTGCTAGTGTACCGGGGGCCAACTTCCGGGACAGGGGTGAGACTGAAGCTTTCTTT,CSASVPGANFRDRGETEAFF
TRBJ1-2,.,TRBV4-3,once,TGCGCCAGCAGCCAAGGCGGGACGGACTATGGCTACACCTTC,CASSQGGTDYGYTF
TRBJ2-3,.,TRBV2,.,TGTGCCAGCAGGGGGGACTCTCGCACAGATACGCAGTATTTT,CASRGDSRTDTQYF
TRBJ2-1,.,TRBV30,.,TGTGCCTGGAGTGGCGGGCAGAGCTCCTACAATGAGCAGTTCTTC,CAWSGGQSSYNEQFF
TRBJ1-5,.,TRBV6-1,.,TGTGCCAGCAGTGAGGGAGGCAGGATCAGTCAGCCCCAGCATTTT,CASSEGGRISQPQHF
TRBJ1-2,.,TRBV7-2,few,TGTGCCAGCAGCTTAGGTGGTGGCAGCTCCTCGGGGGGCTACACCTTC,CASSLGGGSSSGGYTF
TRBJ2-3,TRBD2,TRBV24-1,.,TGTGCCACCAGTGCCCCCCGGCGGGGGAGCACAGATACGCAGTATTTT,CATSAPRRGSTDTQYF
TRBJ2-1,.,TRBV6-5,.,TGTGCCAGCAAACGAGCTCCCGGGTACAATGAGCAGTTCTTC,CASKRAPGYNEQFF
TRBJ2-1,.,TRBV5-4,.,TGTGCCAGCAGCTTGCCCCACCCGGTGAATGAGCAGTTCTTC,CASSLPHPVNEQFF
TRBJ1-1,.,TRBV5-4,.,TGTGCCAGCAGCCTGGGGGAGAGAAACACTGAAGCTTTCTTT,CASSLGERNTEAFF
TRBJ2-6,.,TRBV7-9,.,TGTGCCAGCAGTCCCTTTCGGGTCTCTGGGGCCAACGTCCTGACTTTC,CASSPFRVSGANVLTF
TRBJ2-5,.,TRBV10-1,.,TGCGCCAGCAGTGGAGGGTTGGTAGCTCGGGAGACCCAGTACTTC,CASSGGLVARETQYF
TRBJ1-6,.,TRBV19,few,TGTGCCACCGCCGGGAGTTTCAATTCACCCCTCCACTTT,CATAGSFNSPLHF
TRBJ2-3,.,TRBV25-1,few,TGTGCCAGCAGACAGCAATGGGACAAACATTTT,CASRQQWDKHF
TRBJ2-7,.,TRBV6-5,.,TGTGCCAGCAGTTCTGCCGAACTCCTGGACGAGCAGTACTTC,CASSSAELLDEQYF
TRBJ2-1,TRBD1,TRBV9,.,TGTGCCAGCAGCGTAGGGGGGGACAGGAGCAATGAGCAGTTCTTC,CASSVGGDRSNEQFF
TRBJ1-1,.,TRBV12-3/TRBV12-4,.,TGTGCCAGCAGACCCGGACAACCCTTTGAAGCTTTCTTT,CASRPGQPFEAFF
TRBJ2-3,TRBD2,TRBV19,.,TGTGCCAGTAGTATAGCGCGTTGGACTAGCGGGAGTCGTACAGATACGCAGTATTTT,CASSIARWTSGSRTDTQYF
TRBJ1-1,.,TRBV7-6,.,TGTGCCAGCAGCCTCGGACAGTCCACTGAAGCTTTCTTT,CASSLGQSTEAFF
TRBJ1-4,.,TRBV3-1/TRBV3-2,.,TGTGCCAGCAGCCCGATTCTCGGGGAAAAACTGTTTTTT,CASSPILGEKLFF
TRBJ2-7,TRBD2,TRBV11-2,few,TGTGCCAGCAGCCCAAGTGTGAAAGCGGGAGCCACCTACGAGCAGTACTTC,CASSPSVKAGATYEQYF
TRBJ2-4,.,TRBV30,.,TGTGCCTGGGGCCCCACAGGTACCATTCAGTACTTC,CAWGPTGTIQYF
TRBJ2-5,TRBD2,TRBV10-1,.,TGCGCCAGCCCGCAGCGGGGGGGGCCCCCTGGGCTCCAAGAGACCCAGTACTTC,CASPQRGGPPGLQETQYF
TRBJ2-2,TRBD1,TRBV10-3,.,TGTGCCATCAGAGCAGGGGGCCGGAACACCGGGGAGCTGTTTTTT,CAIRAGGRNTGELFF
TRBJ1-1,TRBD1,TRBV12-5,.,TGTGCTAGTGGTTTGGGGTCCCAGGGGGCAAGGGTTGAAGCTTTCTTT,CASGLGSQGARVEAFF
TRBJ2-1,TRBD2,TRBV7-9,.,TGTGCCAGCAGCTTGGGGACTAGCCCGCCCTACAATGAGCAGTTCTTC,CASSLGTSPPYNEQFF
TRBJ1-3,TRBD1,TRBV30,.,TGTGCCTCCGGACAGGGTTTATCTGGAAACACCATATATTTT,CASGQGLSGNTIYF
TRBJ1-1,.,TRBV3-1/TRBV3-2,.,TGTGCCAGCAGAAGGACAGCAATGAACACTGAAGCTTTCTTT,CASRRTAMNTEAFF
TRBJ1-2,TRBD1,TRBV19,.,TGTGCCAGTAGTATTGACAGGGGGCGCGGACATGGCTACACCTTC,CASSIDRGRGHGYTF
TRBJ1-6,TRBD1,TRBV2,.,TGTGCCAGCAGCCGACAGGGTACCACCTCTGGATCACCCCTCCACTTT,CASSRQGTTSGSPLHF
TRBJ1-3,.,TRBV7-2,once,TGTGCCAGCAGCGCTAATGGAAACACCATATATTTT,CASSANGNTIYF
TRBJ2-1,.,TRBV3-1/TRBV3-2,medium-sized,TGTGCCAGCAGCCAAGAGGGAGCGCTGAGCGGTGAGCAGTTCTTC,CASSQEGALSGEQFF
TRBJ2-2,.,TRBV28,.,TGTGCCACCATGAGGGGCGGGAAGAGCACCGGGGAGCTGTTTTTT,CATMRGGKSTGELFF
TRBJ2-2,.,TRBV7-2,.,TGTGCCAGCAGCCCGACAGGACCAACGAACACCGGGGAGCTGTTTTTT,CASSPTGPTNTGELFF
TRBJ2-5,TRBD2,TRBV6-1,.,TGTGCCAGCAGTGTACGATTCAAGTATAGCGGGGGGGCGGAGACCCAGTACTTC,CASSVRFKYSGGAETQYF
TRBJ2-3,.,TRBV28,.,TGTGCCAGCAGTTACCGACAGGCGGGCACAGATACGCAGTATTTT,CASSYRQAGTDTQYF
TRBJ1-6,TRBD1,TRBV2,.,TGTGCCAGCACCGTGACAGGGGTGGGATCACCCCTCCACTTT,CASTVTGVGSPLHF